This T cell receptor (beta chain) was identified during a study of T cell responses to AZD1222 COVID-19 vaccine. Of note for this clone: Its specificity is not known.

CDR1 and CDR2 (germline): KGHSH, LQKENI. The CDR3 length is 14 residues. Trimming stripped 3 bases from V and 4 bases from J, with 12 bases between. Only in-frame clones appear in the TCRdb table, and some are missing; sequencing was by immunoSEQ multiplex PCR. Counted here are 150,000 or so clones, roughly 92% occurring once; the ten biggest clones make up around 5.1%. General study findings and limits: Regions left unmutated in variants are reportedly the target of nearly half of spike-specific TCRs.

The sequences come from peripheral blood, collected on day 0 of AZD1222 vaccination. This chain uses TRBV18 with TRBJ1-1; weak D call: TRBD1 (5 bases). The clonotype comes from an adult in good health. CDR3 in amino acids: CASSPLAGITEAFF. The DNA for the CDR3 is TGTGCCAGCTCACCCCTTGCAGGGATCACTGAAGCTTTCTTT.